This TCR beta chain was obtained from a study of cytomegalovirus exposure and HLA in healthy donors. This clone has only one observation. Its antigen is not known. Study observations and caveats: In a later analysis, common viral pathogens appeared linked to several of the most significant clusters. The CMV antigen specificity of a few CMV-associated chains was confirmed through in vitro analysis.

A multiplex PCR was run with 60 Vbeta primers and 13 Jbeta primers. Sequenced by immunoSEQ multiplex PCR; TCRdb stores in-frame clones only, minus some. The data hold a few hundred thousand clones, with 84% observed a single time. Germline V gene data show CDR1 as LGHNA and CDR2 as YSLEER. The ends lost 0 bases at V and 4 bases at J; junction bases unmatched: 7. The CDR3 is 18 residues long. This chain uses TRBV4-3 with TRBJ2-6; 9 bases match TRBD2. Input material: PBMCs. The source is a woman in her thirties or forties in good health and CMV-seropositive. CDR3 DNA: TGCGCCAGCAGCCAAGATGGGCGGGAGGGATTGGGGGCCAACGTCCTGACTTTC. Protein sequence: CASSQDGREGLGANVLTF.